The rows below give T cell receptor beta chains drawn from one sample of a study of identical twins. Each CDR3 protein gets one entry after TCRdb re-called the 5' RACE reads with MiXCR. The sample has about 720,000 distinct CDR3 sequences; 8.6% are singletons. The same sample was also studied in work on yellow fever vaccine responses in identical twins.

Sequencing input: PBMCs. The receptors originated from a woman between 18 and 29 years old in good health. Both conserved end residues are part of each CDR3. Fields, in order: V gene, clone size, J gene, D gene, CDR3 protein, CDR3 DNA. A D gene is named only where the DNA matches it firmly. Clone size is given for some rows only: seen once, a few or many times, or a class if the clone is expanded.

V: TRBV27; size: few; J: TRBJ2-7; D: .; CDR3: CASATQGYEQYF; DNA: TGTGCCAGCGCTACCCAGGGCTACGAGCAGTACTTC
V: TRBV7-3; size: few; J: TRBJ2-3; D: .; CDR3: CASSLTRGGSSSTQYF; DNA: TGTGCCAGCAGCCTCACGAGGGGGGGTTCATCAAGTACGCAGTATTTT
V: TRBV10-3; size: .; J: TRBJ2-7; D: TRBD1; CDR3: CAISDPPGQTSYEQYF; DNA: TGTGCCATCAGTGACCCACCGGGACAGACCTCCTACGAGCAGTACTTC
V: TRBV6-5; size: .; J: TRBJ1-5; D: .; CDR3: CASGTVNQPQHF; DNA: TGTGCCAGCGGAACGGTCAATCAGCCCCAGCATTTT
V: TRBV4-1; size: few; J: TRBJ2-1; D: .; CDR3: CASSEEGTGIHNEQFF; DNA: TGCGCCAGCAGCGAAGAGGGGACGGGAATCCACAATGAGCAGTTCTTC
V: TRBV6-6; size: .; J: TRBJ2-5; D: .; CDR3: CASEDTQETQYF; DNA: TGTGCCAGCGAGGACACTCAAGAGACCCAGTACTTC
V: TRBV4-3; size: .; J: TRBJ2-7; D: .; CDR3: CASSQGTRGGNEQYF; DNA: TGCGCCAGCAGCCAGGGGACAAGGGGCGGAAACGAGCAGTACTTC
V: TRBV12-3/TRBV12-4; size: .; J: TRBJ2-7; D: TRBD1; CDR3: CASSLKRDRGRVLHGMDEQYF; DNA: TGTGCCAGCAGTTTAAAAAGGGACAGGGGGCGAGTCTTACATGGTATGGACGAGCAGTACTTC
V: TRBV9; size: .; J: TRBJ2-7; D: TRBD2; CDR3: CASSPGPGGEQYF; DNA: TGTGCCAGCAGCCCCGGACCGGGGGGCGAGCAGTACTTC
V: TRBV14; size: .; J: TRBJ1-2; D: .; CDR3: CASSQFWGASSSYTF; DNA: TGTGCCAGCAGCCAATTCTGGGGCGCTTCCTCCAGCTACACCTTC
V: TRBV18; size: .; J: TRBJ1-2; D: .; CDR3: CASSPGDTGRMKANYGYTF; DNA: TGTGCCAGCTCACCAGGGGACACAGGGAGGATGAAAGCTAACTATGGCTACACCTTC
V: TRBV28; size: few; J: TRBJ2-7; D: .; CDR3: CASSQGSTYEQYF; DNA: TGTGCCAGCAGTCAGGGAAGTACCTACGAGCAGTACTTC
V: TRBV9; size: many; J: TRBJ2-7; D: .; CDR3: CASSVELGGYEQYF; DNA: TGTGCCAGCAGCGTAGAATTGGGGGGCTACGAGCAGTACTTC
V: TRBV27; size: many; J: TRBJ2-3; D: .; CDR3: CASSPRVADTQYF; DNA: TGTGCCAGCAGTCCCCGGGTGGCAGATACGCAGTATTTT
V: TRBV29-1; size: many; J: TRBJ1-1; D: .; CDR3: CSVEDFRQRPPEAFF; DNA: TGCAGCGTTGAAGATTTCAGGCAACGACCTCCTGAAGCTTTCTTT
V: TRBV11-2; size: few; J: TRBJ2-7; D: .; CDR3: CASPPLEGAVLPYEQYF; DNA: TGTGCCAGCCCTCCCTTAGAAGGGGCTGTTCTCCCCTACGAGCAGTACTTC
V: TRBV25-1; size: .; J: TRBJ1-6; D: .; CDR3: CASSHSYSPLHF; DNA: TGTGCCAGCAGCCACAGCTATTCACCCCTCCACTTT
V: TRBV20-1; size: few; J: TRBJ1-2; D: TRBD1; CDR3: CSASATGRDYGYTF; DNA: TGCAGTGCTAGCGCGACAGGGCGCGACTATGGCTACACCTTC
V: TRBV11-3; size: .; J: TRBJ2-1; D: .; CDR3: CASSLGFGQRANEQFF; DNA: TGTGCCAGCAGCTTAGGATTTGGGCAGAGGGCGAATGAGCAGTTCTTC
V: TRBV28; size: .; J: TRBJ1-5; D: TRBD1; CDR3: CASSRTGYQPQHF; DNA: TGTGCCAGCAGCAGGACAGGGTATCAGCCCCAGCATTTT
V: TRBV2; size: few; J: TRBJ2-7; D: TRBD1; CDR3: CASSGDRDPLYEQYF; DNA: TGTGCCAGCAGTGGCGACAGGGACCCCCTCTACGAGCAGTACTTC
V: TRBV28; size: few; J: TRBJ2-1; D: .; CDR3: CASSLSAGTSYNEQFF; DNA: TGTGCCAGCAGTTTATCCGCCGGTACCTCCTACAATGAGCAGTTCTTC
V: TRBV11-2; size: few; J: TRBJ2-5; D: TRBD2; CDR3: CASSDSGGARETQYF; DNA: TGTGCCAGCAGCGATAGCGGGGGGGCTCGGGAGACCCAGTACTTC
V: TRBV30; size: few; J: TRBJ2-2; D: .; CDR3: CAWSVTVAGELFF; DNA: TGTGCCTGGAGTGTAACCGTAGCCGGGGAGCTGTTTTTT
V: TRBV6-5; size: few; J: TRBJ2-7; D: .; CDR3: CASSYSFGASYEQYF; DNA: TGTGCCAGCAGTTATTCGTTCGGGGCTTCCTACGAGCAGTACTTC
V: TRBV2; size: .; J: TRBJ2-5; D: .; CDR3: CASSESHRAKETQYF; DNA: TGTGCCAGCAGTGAATCTCACAGGGCTAAAGAGACCCAGTACTTC
V: TRBV20-1; size: .; J: TRBJ2-1; D: TRBD2; CDR3: CSARGSGIYNEQFF; DNA: TGCAGTGCTAGAGGTAGCGGGATCTACAATGAGCAGTTCTTC
V: TRBV19; size: few; J: TRBJ1-5; D: .; CDR3: CASSIQWAGQPQHF; DNA: TGTGCCAGTAGTATACAATGGGCGGGTCAGCCCCAGCATTTT
V: TRBV6-6; size: few; J: TRBJ2-3; D: .; CDR3: CATYYTDTQYF; DNA: TGTGCCACCTACTATACAGATACGCAGTATTTT